Listed below are T cell receptor beta chains from one sample, sequenced in a study of blood T cell repertoires in COVID-19. Assay used: immunoSEQ multiplex PCR; TCRdb lists only in-frame clones, some missing. This sample has roughly 40,000 clones, with more than 90% found just once. Source material: peripheral blood. All receptors come from a man over 45 with COVID-19, enrolled during active disease. CDR3s include the opening cysteine and the closing phenylalanine or tryptophan. A D gene is named only where the DNA matches it firmly. Not every row has a clone size; where given, it reads once, few, many or a size class.

TRBJ2-3,-,TRBV6-5,TRBD2,TGTGCCAGCAAAGAAGTGGGAGGGCCAGATACGCAGTATTTT,CASKEVGGPDTQYF
TRBJ2-3,-,TRBV6-6,TRBD2,TGTGCCAGCAGTTTCGGACTAGGTTTGGATACGCAGTATTTT,CASSFGLGLDTQYF
TRBJ2-6,-,TRBV19,TRBD1,TGTGCCAGTAGGCTGGGACAGGGGAGCTCTGGGGCCAACGTCCTGACTTTC,CASRLGQGSSGANVLTF
TRBJ2-3,-,TRBV11-2,TRBD2,TGTGCCAGCCGTTTAGGGAGCGGGAGGCTAGATACGCAGTATTTT,CASRLGSGRLDTQYF
TRBJ2-7,-,TRBV6-5,TRBD2,TGTGCCAGCAGTTACGGTACGGGAGGGACCTACGAGCAGTACTTC,CASSYGTGGTYEQYF
TRBJ1-1,-,TRBV7-2,-,TGTGCCAGCAGCTCCTCCCCTGGGGAGTTCACTGAAGCTTTCTTT,CASSSSPGEFTEAFF
TRBJ1-3,-,TRBV7-2,-,TGTGCCAGCAGCTCGGACACCACAGAAAGATCTGGAAACACCATATATTTT,CASSSDTTERSGNTIYF
TRBJ2-7,-,TRBV2,TRBD2,TGTGCCAGCAGTCAACAGCGGGAGTCCTACGAGCAGTACTTC,CASSQQRESYEQYF
TRBJ1-2,-,TRBV10-3,-,TGTGCCATCAAATCGGACCGACTAACTAACTATGGCTACACCTTC,CAIKSDRLTNYGYTF
TRBJ2-7,-,TRBV29-1,TRBD2,TGCGTTTTAGCGGGAGGCTGCGACGAGCAGTACTTC,CVLAGGCDEQYF
TRBJ2-4,-,TRBV27,TRBD1,TGTGCCAGCAGTCCGATCGGGACAGGGAGAACTCTAGCCAAAAACATTCAGTACTTC,CASSPIGTGRTLAKNIQYF
TRBJ2-7,-,TRBV5-1,-,TGCGCCAGCAGCGACACGAAGGGACTTACTTACGAGCAGTACTTC,CASSDTKGLTYEQYF
TRBJ1-2,-,TRBV7-9,TRBD1,TGTGCCAGCAGCTTAGGGAGGGGGCAGAACTATGGCTACACCTTC,CASSLGRGQNYGYTF
TRBJ1-2,-,TRBV21-1,-,TGTGCCAGCAGCAAACCCGACAGGGACTATGGCTACACCTTC,CASSKPDRDYGYTF
TRBJ2-4,-,TRBV5-1,TRBD2,TGCGCCAGTAGGACTAGCGGGAGGGCAGAAAACATTCAGTACTTC,CASRTSGRAENIQYF
TRBJ1-1,-,TRBV6-5,-,TGTGCCAGCAGACTCAACACTGAAGCTTTCTTT,CASRLNTEAFF
TRBJ2-5,-,TRBV5-1,TRBD2,TGCGCCAGCAGCCCCGGACTAGCGGGAGGGCCTCGTGAGGAGACCCAGTACTTC,CASSPGLAGGPREETQYF
TRBJ2-1,-,TRBV6-2/TRBV6-3,-,TGTGCCAGCAGTTATCAAAGGCGGCAATCATCCTACAATGAGCAGTTCTTC,CASSYQRRQSSYNEQFF
TRBJ1-2,-,TRBV6-1,TRBD1,TGTGCCAGCAGTGAAGGGGCAGGGGGCGGTGGCTACACCTTC,CASSEGAGGGGYTF
TRBJ2-2,-,TRBV27,TRBD2,TGTGCCAGCAGTCATATAGCGGGTCGGTACACCGGGGAGCTGTTTTTT,CASSHIAGRYTGELFF
TRBJ2-7,-,TRBV6-1,-,TGTGCCAGCAGTGAAGCGCTCTCGGTGCGGGAGCAGTACTTC,CASSEALSVREQYF
TRBJ2-7,-,TRBV29-1,-,TGCAGCGTTGGGGCTGATTACGAGCAGTACTTC,CSVGADYEQYF
TRBJ2-5,once,TRBV11-3,-,TGTGCCAGCAGCACTGGGGGACTCCAAGAGACCCAGTACTTC,CASSTGGLQETQYF
TRBJ1-3,-,TRBV7-9,-,TGTGCCAGCAGCTTAGTTTTGGGGCCCGTCTCTGGAAACACCATATATTTT,CASSLVLGPVSGNTIYF
TRBJ1-4,-,TRBV12-5,-,TGTGCTAGTGGCCAGCCACAGGGACTAAATGAAAAACTGTTTTTT,CASGQPQGLNEKLFF
TRBJ1-5,-,TRBV7-2,TRBD1,TGTGCCAGCAGCTTAGCCCCAGGGGGCCGGGGTCAGCCCCAGCATTTT,CASSLAPGGRGQPQHF
TRBJ1-5,-,TRBV2,TRBD1,TGTGCCAGCAGTGTTGGGACAGGGTTGATTCAGCCCCAGCATTTT,CASSVGTGLIQPQHF
TRBJ1-4,-,TRBV4-2,-,TGTGCCAGCAGCCAACCGCAACGGGGGATTTCTGATGAAAAACTGTTTTTT,CASSQPQRGISDEKLFF
TRBJ1-1,-,TRBV19,TRBD1,TGTGCCAGTAGTATCAGGACAGGGTCCACTGAAGCTTTCTTT,CASSIRTGSTEAFF
TRBJ2-1,once,TRBV27,TRBD2,TGTGCCAGCAGTTTTGCGACAGCGGGGAATGAGCAGTTCTTC,CASSFATAGNEQFF
TRBJ2-1,-,TRBV15,TRBD1,TGTGCCACCAGCAGAGTCATCGGGACAGGGGGCAATGAGCAGTTCTTC,CATSRVIGTGGNEQFF
TRBJ2-5,-,TRBV7-9,TRBD1,TGTGCCAGCAGCTTAGAGACAGGGGGCGAAGGGACCCAGTACTTC,CASSLETGGEGTQYF
TRBJ2-1,-,TRBV4-2,-,TGTGCCAGCAGCCAAGATTTTACCAGGGACAATGAGCAGTTCTTC,CASSQDFTRDNEQFF
TRBJ2-7,-,TRBV5-1,TRBD1,TGCGCCAGCAGCCCCCGGCCCGACAGGGCGGGCGAGCAGTACTTC,CASSPRPDRAGEQYF
TRBJ1-2,-,TRBV4-1,TRBD1,TGCGCCAGCAGCCACCACGACAGGGGGAGAGTTGGCTACACCTTC,CASSHHDRGRVGYTF
TRBJ2-1,once,TRBV2,-,TGTGCCAGCAGCTCCAGCGGAGCCTACAATGAGCAGTTCTTC,CASSSSGAYNEQFF
TRBJ1-4,-,TRBV19,TRBD1,TGTGCCAGTAGTCCCCGAAGGGGACAGAATGAAAAACTGTTTTTT,CASSPRRGQNEKLFF
TRBJ2-2,-,TRBV6-5,TRBD1,TGTGCCAGCAGTCCGGGACAGGGTAACGGGGAGCTGTTTTTT,CASSPGQGNGELFF
TRBJ2-7,-,TRBV3-1/TRBV3-2,-,TGTGCCAGCAGCCGCCGGACAGACCCTATCGAGCAGTACTTC,CASSRRTDPIEQYF
TRBJ1-2,-,TRBV27,-,TGTGCCAGCAGTTTCGGAGGGACCGGCTATGGCTACACCTTC,CASSFGGTGYGYTF
TRBJ1-5,once,TRBV5-8,-,TGTGCCAGCAGCCCGACAGGCAATAGCAATCAGCCCCAGCATTTT,CASSPTGNSNQPQHF
TRBJ2-3,-,TRBV5-4,-,TGTGCCAGCAGCCATTGGACTACTAGCACAGATACGCAGTATTTT,CASSHWTTSTDTQYF
TRBJ2-2,-,TRBV28,-,TGTGCCAGCAGTTACGGGGCCAAACGGGGGACCGGGGAGCTGTTTTTT,CASSYGAKRGTGELFF
TRBJ1-6,-,TRBV5-5,-,TGTGCCAGCAGCTTCACGGCAGGGATAGATTCACCCCTCCACTTT,CASSFTAGIDSPLHF
TRBJ2-3,-,TRBV5-1,TRBD2,TGCGCCAGCAGCAGCGGGAGAGGCACAGATACGCAGTATTTT,CASSSGRGTDTQYF
TRBJ2-7,-,TRBV7-2,TRBD2,TGTGCCAGCACCTTTCTAGCGGAGAACTCCTACGAGCAGTACTTC,CASTFLAENSYEQYF
TRBJ1-1,-,TRBV27,-,TGTGCCAGCAGGAGAAACACTGAAGCTTTCTTT,CASRRNTEAFF
TRBJ2-7,-,TRBV19,-,TGTGCCAGTAGTAACCAGGGGGGAGCGTACGAGCAGTACTTC,CASSNQGGAYEQYF
TRBJ1-3,once,TRBV18,-,TGTGCCAGCTCACCACCTCTTTCCGGGGGAAACACCATATATTTT,CASSPPLSGGNTIYF
TRBJ2-3,few,TRBV5-4,-,TGTGCCAGCAGCTCAGTACAGGATCGCACAGATACGCAGTATTTT,CASSSVQDRTDTQYF
TRBJ2-1,-,TRBV29-1,TRBD2,TGCAGCGTTAGGAAACTAGCGGGAGGGTACAATGAGCAGTTCTTC,CSVRKLAGGYNEQFF
TRBJ2-4,-,TRBV5-4,-,TGTGCCAGCCACCCATGGGGCGAAAACATTCAGTACTTC,CASHPWGENIQYF
TRBJ1-1,-,TRBV12-5,-,TGTGCTAGTGGAAATGATGGTGGGGGGGGCACTGAAGCTTTCTTT,CASGNDGGGGTEAFF
TRBJ1-3,once,TRBV7-2,TRBD1,TGTGCCAGCAGTCGACCGGGACAGTTAAACACCATATATTTT,CASSRPGQLNTIYF
TRBJ2-5,-,TRBV4-3,TRBD1,TGCGCCAGCAGCCAAGGGGGGACAGCTAAACAAGAGACCCAGTACTTC,CASSQGGTAKQETQYF
TRBJ1-3,-,TRBV19,TRBD1,TGTGCCAGTAGTAGAGGACAGGGCTCTGGAAACACCATATATTTT,CASSRGQGSGNTIYF
TRBJ2-1,-,TRBV7-2,-,TGTGCCAGCAGTTTGTTGGCACAGACGGATCTCTACAATGAGCAGTTCTTC,CASSLLAQTDLYNEQFF
TRBJ2-3,-,TRBV9,-,TGTGCCAGCAGCGTGGGGGGTACAGATACGCAGTATTTT,CASSVGGTDTQYF
TRBJ2-1,-,TRBV7-2,-,TGTGCCAGCAGCTCTAGCGCTTACAATGATCAGTTCTTC,CASSSSAYNDQFF
TRBJ1-1,-,TRBV9,-,TGTGCCAGCAGCGCGCAGGGAGGGAACACTGAAGCTTTCTTT,CASSAQGGNTEAFF